This T cell receptor (beta chain) is from a study of blood T cell repertoires in COVID-19. Study at large: COVID-19 samples, acute and convalescent, were from the United States, Italy and Spain.

The table came from immunoSEQ multiplex PCR; TCRdb's copy has only in-frame clones and leaves some out. The data contain 65,000 to 80,000 clones, about nine tenths of them seen just once; the ten biggest clones take up roughly 2%. The V end was cut by 3 bases, the J end by 4 bases, with 14 bases between. Germline lookup yields CDR1 SGDLS and CDR2 YYNGEE. This CDR3 is 15 amino acids long. The source material was peripheral blood. The TCR originated in a man aged 25 to 40 with acute or convalescent COVID-19. The chain is built from TRBV9 and TRBJ1-3, with D possibly matching TRBD1 (6 bases). CDR3 protein: CASSARQAKGNTIYF. In nucleotides, the CDR3 is TGTGCCAGCAGCGCCCGACAGGCCAAGGGAAACACCATATATTTT.